The 8 T cell receptor beta chains presented below share a single source sample, sequenced in a study of tumor-infiltrating lymphocytes in oesophageal squamous cell carcinoma. TCRdb re-analysed the PCR reads in MiXCR, keeping a single row per CDR3 protein. Of several thousand distinct CDR3 sequences in the sample, 11% to 15% were seen once. The sequenced sample consisted of esophageal tumor tissue. The receptor source for this set is a male donor with esophageal squamous cell carcinoma.

By sample share, this clonotype is medium-sized. This clone may be a read error of a much larger clone one base away. The chain recombines TRBV7-3 with TRBJ2-1; tentatively, D is TRBD2 (6 bases). The better agreement between TRBJ2-7 and the DNA end casts doubt on the J call. The CDR3 runs 15 residues. The germline V gene encodes CDR1 SGHTA and CDR2 FQGTGA. The DNA of the CDR3 is TGTGCCAGCAGCTTTAGCGGTAGCTCCTACAATGAGCAGTACTTC. Amino acids: CASSFSGSSYNEQYF.

The rearrangement uses TRBV20-1 and TRBJ2-3, with a weak D call TRBD1 (6 bases). The J call could be wrong; TRBJ1-1 is a better fit for the DNA end. The CDR3 spans 13 residues. CDR1 and CDR2 (germline): DFQATT, SNEGSKA (reference sequence). This chain's CDR3 is CSAAAGAGTEAFF. The CDR3 nucleotides read TGCAGTGCGGCGGCAGGGGCGGGAACTGAAGCTTTCTTT.

By sample share, this clonotype is medium-sized (0.01 to 0.1%). A much larger clone sits a single nucleotide away, making a read error possible. The chain employs TRBV7-2 and TRBJ2-5; the D is unclear. The germline V gene has CDR1 SGHTA and CDR2 FQGNSA. Trimming stripped 5 bases from V and 11 bases from J, with 15 bases between. This CDR3 has 12 residues. DNA for the CDR3: TGTGCCAGCAGCCTCCATCACAATGAGCAGTACTTC. As protein: CASSLHHNEQYF.

This chain joins TRBV7-2 and TRBJ2-5, with 11 bases identical to TRBD1. After removal of 10 bases from V and 4 bases from J, the junction contained 26 bases not matched to a gene. Germline V CDR1 and CDR2: SGHTA, FQGNSA. The CDR3 loop spans 20 amino acids. The CDR3 DNA sequence: TGTGCCACCAGACGGGGCCCCCTCTCCCCCGGACAGGGGGCAGGAGAGACCCAGTACTTC. Translation gives CATRRGPLSPGQGAGETQYF. The full variable domain, in which reference TRBV7-2 and TRBJ2-5 provide the parts outside the CDR3, is GAGVSQSPSNKVTEKGKDVELRCDPISGHTALYWYRQSLGQGLEFLIYFQGNSAPDKSGLPSDRFSAERTGGSVSTLTIQRTQQEDSAVYLCATRRGPLSPGQGAGETQYFGPGTRLLVL.

Sample share makes this clonotype large (0.1 to 1%). This sequence joins TRBV7-2 and TRBJ1-1; D perhaps matches TRBD1 (6 bases). This CDR3 has 15 residues. V was trimmed by 3 bases and J by 0 bases, leaving 11 bases between them. Germline CDR1 SGHTA, CDR2 FQGNSA. The CDR3, as DNA: TGTGCCAGCAGCTTCTCGGACAGACTGAACACTGAAGCTTTCTTT. The encoded protein is CASSFSDRLNTEAFF.

Judged by abundance, this clonotype is medium-sized. V is TRBV6-1 and J is TRBJ2-7; 10 bases are shared with TRBD2. With 6 bases clipped from V and 3 bases from J, the junction kept 8 bases outside the gene matches. Germline values: CDR1 MNHNS, CDR2 SASEGT. This CDR3 contains 15 residues. Here the CDR3 DNA reads TGTGCCAGCAGCAAGGAAGCGGGGGGGCACTACGAGCAGTACTTC. This gives the protein CASSKEAGGHYEQYF.

In this sample, this clonotype turned up many times. The gene calls are TRBV6-1 and TRBJ2-5; 8 nucleotides agree with TRBD2. The CDR3 spans 15 residues. V lost 5 bases, J lost 5 bases, and 10 bases stayed unmatched. CDR1 MNHNS and CDR2 SASEGT come from the germline V gene. CDR3 in amino acids: CASSTATSDRETQYF. The CDR3 DNA reads as TGTGCCAGCAGTACCGCGACTAGCGATCGGGAGACCCAGTACTTC.

This clonotype was seen ten or more times. The gene calls are TRBV10-3 and TRBJ2-7, with no clear D. The CDR3 totals 12 residues. CDR1 is ENHRY and CDR2 is SYGVKD in the germline V gene. The germline V and J ends were trimmed by 7 bases and 4 bases, with 11 bases remaining between them. The CDR3 loop reads CAIKGGDYEQYF. In nucleotides, the CDR3 is TGTGCCATCAAGGGCGGAGATTACGAGCAGTACTTC.